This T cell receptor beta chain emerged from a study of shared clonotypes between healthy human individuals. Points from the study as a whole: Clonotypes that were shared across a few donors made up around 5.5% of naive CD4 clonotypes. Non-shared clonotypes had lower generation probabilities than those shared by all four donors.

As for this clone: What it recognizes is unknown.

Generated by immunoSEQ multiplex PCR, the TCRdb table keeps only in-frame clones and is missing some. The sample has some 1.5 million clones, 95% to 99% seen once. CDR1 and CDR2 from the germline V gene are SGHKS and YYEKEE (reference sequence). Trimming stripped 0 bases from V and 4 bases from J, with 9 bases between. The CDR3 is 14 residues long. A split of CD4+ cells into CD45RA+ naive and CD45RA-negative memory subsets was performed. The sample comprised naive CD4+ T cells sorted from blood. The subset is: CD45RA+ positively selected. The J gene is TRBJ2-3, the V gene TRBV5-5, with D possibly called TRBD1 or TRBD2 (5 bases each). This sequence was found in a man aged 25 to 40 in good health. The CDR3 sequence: CASSLGGTPDTQYF. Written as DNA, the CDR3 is TGTGCCAGCAGCTTGGGTGGGACCCCAGATACGCAGTATTTT.